These 22 T cell receptor beta chains originate from one sample sequenced in a study of blood T cell repertoires in COVID-19. Using immunoSEQ multiplex PCR, the repertoire was profiled, and TCRdb retains in-frame clones only, with some absent. The table lists about 85,000 clones, roughly 80% of them singletons. Source material: peripheral blood. These receptors were obtained from a man aged 60 to 69 with acute or convalescent COVID-19.

The chain joins TRBV27 to TRBJ2-7, with D hard to call. V lost 0 bases and J 0 bases, leaving 12 bases between the germline ends. The germline gives CDR1 MNHEY, CDR2 SMNVEV (reference sequence). The CDR3 consists of 16 residues. CDR3 in amino acids: CASSLSGGMSSYEQYF. In nucleotides, the CDR3 is TGTGCCAGCAGTTTATCCGGCGGAATGAGCTCCTACGAGCAGTACTTC.

This chain uses TRBV5-1 with TRBJ2-2; 7 nucleotides line up with TRBD1. Germline V gives CDR1 SGHRS, CDR2 YFSETQ. The trim removed 4 bases at V and 2 bases at J, leaving 8 bases unmatched. This CDR3 region has 16 residues. The CDR3 loop is CASSPWDSLNTGELFF. CDR3 bases: TGCGCCAGCAGCCCATGGGACAGCCTCAACACCGGGGAGCTGTTTTTT. Combining the CDR3 with reference TRBV5-1 and TRBJ2-2 gives the whole variable domain KAGVTQTPRYLIKTRGQQVTLSCSPISGHRSVSWYQQTPGQGLQFLFEYFSETQRNKGNFPGRFSGRQFSNSRSEMNVSTLELGDSALYLCASSPWDSLNTGELFFGEGSRLTVL.

This chain connects TRBV4-1 to TRBJ1-5; 10 nucleotides align to TRBD1. The CDR3 has 15 residues. Germline CDR1 reads MGHRA; CDR2 reads YSYEKL. Trimming took 8 bases from V and 5 from J; bases not matched to a gene: 9. The CDR3 is CASGVTGGLYQPQHF. The CDR3 coding sequence is TGCGCCAGCGGAGTGACAGGGGGCTTATATCAGCCCCAGCATTTT.

V usage is TRBV23-1 and J usage is TRBJ1-6; 12 nucleotides line up with TRBD1. TRBV23-1 is classed as an ORF, of uncertain function. After removal of 2 bases from V and 7 bases from J, the junction contained 6 bases not matched to a gene. CDR3 length: 17 amino acids. The CDR3 DNA follows: TGCGCCAGCAGTCAAAGGGACAGGGGGCGAAGGAATTCACCCCTCCACTTT. Its translation is CASSQRDRGRRNSPLHF.

The rearrangement uses TRBV13 and TRBJ2-2; 9 nucleotides line up with TRBD1. There are 15 residues in the CDR3. Trimming took 3 bases from V and 1 from J; bases not matched to a gene: 0. Germline loops: CDR1 PRHDT, CDR2 FYEKMQ (reference sequence). CDR3 nucleotide sequence: TGTGCCAGCAGCTTGGGACAGGGGAACACCGGGGAGCTGTTTTTT. Protein sequence: CASSLGQGNTGELFF.

The chain joins TRBV2 to TRBJ2-1; possible D gene TRBD2, 5 bases. V was shortened by 6 bases and J by 4 bases, with 10 bases between the two germline ends. The germline CDR1 and CDR2 sequences are SNHLY and FYNNEI. The CDR3 has 13 amino acids. For the CDR3, the DNA is TGTGCCAGCAGGCCTAGCACTTACAATGAGCAGTTCTTC. Residues: CASRPSTYNEQFF.

This clone has only one observation. J is TRBJ1-3 and V is TRBV3-1 (or the pseudogene TRBV3-2); D might be TRBD1 (5 bases). CDR3 length equals 15 residues. The V end lost 1 base, the J end lost 3 bases, and 10 bases lay between the germline ends. Germline CDR1 and CDR2: LGHDT and YNNKEL (reference sequence). In DNA form, the CDR3 reads TGTGCCAGCAGCCAAGGGGTCGACAGTGGAAACACCATATATTTT. Encoded protein: CASSQGVDSGNTIYF.

This clone was observed a handful of times. This chain joins TRBV7-2 and TRBJ1-2; TRBD1 might be the D (6 bases). V lost 4 bases, J lost 2 bases, and 14 bases lay in between. Germline CDR1 is SGHTA and CDR2 is FQGNSA. CDR3 size: 15 residues. CDR3 DNA sequence: TGTGCCAGCAGCTATTCGGGACACCGAAACTATGGCTACACCTTC. As protein: CASSYSGHRNYGYTF.

The chain is built from TRBV5-1 and TRBJ1-2; the D gene is possibly TRBD1 (5 bases). The CDR3 covers 15 residues. Germline-derived CDR1 and CDR2 are SGHRS and YFSETQ. Trimming removed 2 bases from V and 2 bases from J, with 13 bases in between. The CDR3 loop reads CASSLKGGDNYGYTF. The CDR3 DNA sequence: TGCGCCAGCAGCTTAAAGGGAGGGGACAACTATGGCTACACCTTC.

This clone occurred once. The chain joins TRBV11-2 to TRBJ1-4, with 9 bases matching TRBD1. This CDR3 region has 14 residues. Germline V gene data show CDR1 as SGHAT and CDR2 as FQNNGV. Germline trimming cut 3 bases from V and 6 bases from J; bases unmatched to any gene: 2. The CDR3 protein is CASSLRTGDEKLFF. In DNA, the CDR3 is TGTGCCAGCAGCTTGAGGACAGGGGATGAAAAACTGTTTTTT.

The chain is built from TRBV19 and TRBJ2-7, with a possible D match to TRBD2 (6 bases). Trimming shortened V by 0 bases and J by 0 bases, and 12 bases separated the two germline ends. Per germline, CDR1 LNHDA and CDR2 SQIVND (reference sequence). The CDR3 extends over 16 amino acids. CDR3 loop: CASSIDPGLISYEQYF. CDR3 coding DNA: TGTGCCAGTAGTATAGATCCGGGACTTATCTCCTACGAGCAGTACTTC.

This clone was detected only a few times. V gene TRBV14 combines with J gene TRBJ2-1, with D maybe TRBD2 (6 bases). The ends were cut back, 2 bases at V and 4 bases at J, with 15 bases in the middle. The CDR3 consists of 16 residues. Germline CDR1 is SGHDN and CDR2 is FVKESK. The CDR3 bases are TGTGCCAGCAGCCAATGGGGGGAGAGCGATTACAATGAGCAGTTCTTC. Protein sequence: CASSQWGESDYNEQFF.

The J gene is TRBJ2-3, the V gene TRBV2; no firm D call. Trimming cost V 6 bases and J 2 bases, with 15 bases left between them. CDR3 size: 15 residues. CDR1 and CDR2 from the germline V gene are SNHLY and FYNNEI. CDR3 protein: CASRISLETTDTQYF. Here the CDR3 DNA reads TGTGCCAGCAGGATAAGTTTGGAGACCACAGATACGCAGTATTTT.

This clone showed up just once. The chain recombines TRBV5-1 with TRBJ1-1, with 7 bases lining up with TRBD1. This CDR3 is 18 amino acids long. Germline CDR1 reads SGHRS; CDR2 reads YFSETQ. Trimming took 4 bases from V and 0 from J; bases not matched to a gene: 15. The CDR3 coding sequence is TGCGCCAGCAGCCCCCTGGGGACAGAGAGGGGAATGAACACTGAAGCTTTCTTT. It translates to CASSPLGTERGMNTEAFF. The full variable domain, in which reference TRBV5-1 and TRBJ1-1 provide the parts outside the CDR3, is KAGVTQTPRYLIKTRGQQVTLSCSPISGHRSVSWYQQTPGQGLQFLFEYFSETQRNKGNFPGRFSGRQFSNSRSEMNVSTLELGDSALYLCASSPLGTERGMNTEAFFGQGTRLTVV.

The chain's CDR3 is CASRPTGGYEQYF. DNA for the CDR3: TGTGCCAGCAGGCCGACAGGGGGCTACGAGCAGTACTTC. The genes are TRBV6-5 and TRBJ2-7; 9 positions agree with TRBD1. V dropped 6 bases and J dropped 3; count of bases not matched to a gene: 3. The CDR3 is 13 amino acids. CDR1 MNHEY and CDR2 SVGAGI come from the germline V gene.

CDR3: CASSLYRGPGGELFF. CDR3 DNA: TGTGCCAGCAGCTTGTACAGGGGGCCAGGCGGGGAGCTGTTTTTT. The chain is built from TRBV7-9 and TRBJ2-2, with 9 bases fitting TRBD1. The germline CDR1 and CDR2 sequences are SEHNR and FQNEAQ (reference sequence). The CDR3 contains 15 residues. The V and J ends lost 3 bases and 7 bases, in that order; junction bases with no gene match: 6.

DNA for the CDR3: TGTGCCTGGAACCCCGGCCTCGGGGGCGAGCAGTACTTC. Its translation: CAWNPGLGGEQYF. This chain uses TRBV30 with TRBJ2-7; tentative D call: TRBD2 (6 bases). This CDR3 spans 13 amino acids. Germline V gene sequence: CDR1 GTSNPN, CDR2 SVGIG (reference sequence). V was pared by 4 bases and J by 6 bases, with 16 bases between.

The chain has TRBV18 and TRBJ2-2; D unresolved. Trimming pared 3 bases from V and 4 bases from J, leaving 12 bases between. The CDR3 covers 15 residues. Germline assignment: CDR1 KGHSH and CDR2 LQKENI. Here the CDR3 reads CASSPTLTGTGELFF. DNA for the CDR3: TGTGCCAGCTCACCTACCCTAACGGGCACCGGGGAGCTGTTTTTT.

This clone was seen a single time. The rearrangement uses TRBV30 and TRBJ2-1; 15 bases are a match to TRBD2. Trimming took 8 bases from V and 4 from J; bases not matched to a gene: 6. The CDR3 loop spans 15 amino acids. Germline CDR1 and CDR2: GTSNPN and SVGIG (reference sequence). This CDR3 reads CARGTSGGSYNEQFF. The DNA for the CDR3 is TGTGCCCGTGGGACTAGCGGGGGGTCATACAATGAGCAGTTCTTC.

This clone was seen once. The chain uses TRBV11-1 and TRBJ1-1; unclear D gene. This CDR3 comprises 13 residues. Germline V gene sequence: CDR1 SGHAT, CDR2 FQDESV (reference sequence). The germline V and J ends were trimmed by 5 bases and 1 base, with 8 bases remaining between them. The CDR3: CASSPSQNTEAFF. The CDR3 coding sequence is TGTGCCAGCAGCCCCTCACAGAACACTGAAGCTTTCTTT.

J is TRBJ2-5 and V is TRBV27, with D tentatively TRBD1 (5 bases). The CDR3 spans 15 residues. Trimming left V 2 bases short and J 2 bases short, with 12 bases between. Germline CDR1 is MNHEY and CDR2 is SMNVEV (reference sequence). CDR3 in DNA: TGTGCCAGCAGTTTAAGGGCAGGGTATCAAGAGACCCAGTACTTC. This encodes CASSLRAGYQETQYF.

This chain joins TRBV28 and TRBJ1-1; TRBD1 matches 7 bases. CDR3 size: 16 residues. Germline CDR1 MDHEN, CDR2 SYDVKM. V was clipped by 5 bases and J by 0 bases; unmatched bases: 9. The CDR3 loop reads CASSPHFGTVNTEAFF. The CDR3 coding sequence is TGTGCCAGCAGTCCCCACTTCGGGACAGTGAACACTGAAGCTTTCTTT. The variable domain in full, completed from reference TRBV28 and TRBJ1-1, reads DVKVTQSSRYLVKRTGEKVFLECVQDMDHENMFWYRQDPGLGLRLIYFSYDVKMKEKGDIPEGYSVSREKKERFSLILESASTNQTSMYLCASSPHFGTVNTEAFFGQGTRLTVV.